This T cell receptor beta chain originates from a study of T cells in Graves' hyperthyroidism and ophthalmopathy. Overall study results and limits: Most thyroid clonotypes with frequency above 0.001 were detected in blood.

It was RNA transcripts that yielded the amplified TCR beta CDR3 regions. A first-round RT-PCR of the TCR CDR3 used the HTBI primer set. MiXCR, run by TCRdb on the multiplex PCR reads, gives a single entry per CDR3 protein. Of fewer than 450,000 distinct CDR3 sequences in the sample, about 18% were seen once. This CDR3 has 16 residues. Germline-derived CDR1 and CDR2 are LNHDA and SQIVND (reference sequence). V was pared by 4 bases and J by 6 bases, with 8 bases of the junction left unmatched. This clonotype was counted ten times or more. Its antigen is as yet unknown. The rearrangement links TRBV19 to TRBJ1-5; 11 nucleotides line up with TRBD1. The receptor was derived from a woman in her 30s with Graves' hyperthyroidism that later progressed to Graves' ophthalmopathy. The sequencing input was blood. The CDR3 here is CASSSWDRGDVQPQHF. In DNA form, the CDR3 reads TGTGCCAGTAGTAGCTGGGACAGGGGGGATGTTCAGCCCCAGCATTTT.